This T cell receptor beta chain was captured by sequencing in a study of OX40 agonist ivuxolimab in advanced cancers. The wider study: Ivuxolimab, an agonist antibody against OX40 (CD134), was given to patients. Checkpoint inhibitors had been given previously to about 40% of patients. A partial response was reached by three patients: one with hepatocellular carcinoma and two with cutaneous melanoma.

Germline CDR1 SGHRS, CDR2 YFSETQ. J was trimmed by 2 bases and V by 2 bases; bases with no gene match: 3. The CDR3 extends over 16 amino acids. Measured with immunoSEQ multiplex PCR; TCRdb has only the in-frame clones, and not every one. The sample lists around 79,000 clones, about 89% occurring once. Note on this clone: Antigen: not known.

Study-wide points: At 0.1 to 3.0 mg/kg and by week 6, clonal expansion occurred in CD4+ and CD8+ blood T cells.

The sample was CD4+ or CD8+ T cells sorted from blood, taken in a trial of the OX40 agonist ivuxolimab. This clonotype was sampled from an adult with an advanced solid tumor such as melanoma, head and neck, liver or kidney cancer. The chain carries TRBV5-1 and TRBJ2-7, with 14 bases lining up with TRBD2. Here the CDR3 reads CASSFGTSGGTYEQYF. The CDR3 DNA follows: TGCGCCAGCAGCTTCGGGACTAGCGGGGGAACCTACGAGCAGTACTTC. Looking up the rest from reference TRBV5-1 and TRBJ2-7 gives the full variable domain: KAGVTQTPRYLIKTRGQQVTLSCSPISGHRSVSWYQQTPGQGLQFLFEYFSETQRNKGNFPGRFSGRQFSNSRSEMNVSTLELGDSALYLCASSFGTSGGTYEQYFGPGTRLTVT.